Presented here are 7 T cell receptor beta chains from one specimen sequenced in a study of blood T cell repertoires in COVID-19. Sequencing used immunoSEQ multiplex PCR; TCRdb keeps in-frame clones, though not all of them. The sample lists under 100,000 clones, under 90% occurring once. Sequencing was performed on peripheral blood. The receptors derive from a man aged 60-69 years with COVID-19, enrolled during active disease.

This clone was seen a handful of times. V gene TRBV18 combines with J gene TRBJ2-2, with 8 positions matching TRBD1. CDR1 and CDR2 (germline): KGHSH, LQKENI. The V and J ends lost 0 bases and 2 bases, in that order; junction bases with no gene match: 2. This CDR3 is 16 amino acids long. DNA of the CDR3: TGTGCCAGCTCACCACCGGGACAGGTTAACACCGGGGAGCTGTTTTTT. Its translation is CASSPPGQVNTGELFF.

The V gene is TRBV29-1, the J gene TRBJ1-5; D is perhaps TRBD1 (6 bases). V lost 7 bases and J 4 bases, leaving 11 bases between the germline ends. CDR1 is SQVTM and CDR2 is ANQGSEA in the germline V gene. The CDR3 extends over 12 amino acids. CDR3 sequence reads: CSARQANQPQHF. CDR3 in DNA: TGCAGCGCTAGACAGGCAAATCAGCCCCAGCATTTT.

The CDR3 sequence: CASSEGLGQGASEQYF. The DNA of the CDR3 is TGTGCCAGCAGTGAGGGTTTAGGACAGGGGGCTTCCGAGCAGTACTTC. The chain employs TRBV6-1 and TRBJ2-7; 11 bases fit TRBD1. CDR3 size: 16 residues. J gave up 6 bases and V 3 bases, and 10 bases lay outside the gene matches. CDR1 and CDR2 (germline): MNHNS, SASEGT.

The chain's CDR3 is CASSLGQIMNTEAFF. CDR3 DNA: TGTGCCAGCTCACTCGGACAGATCATGAACACTGAAGCTTTCTTT. The chain uses TRBV18 and TRBJ1-1; D possibly corresponds to TRBD1 (6 bases). Deletions cut 4 bases from V and 0 bases from J, with 12 bases between. Germline CDR1 and CDR2: KGHSH and LQKENI. The length of the CDR3 is 15 residues.

This rearrangement joins TRBV18 to TRBJ1-4; D gene uncertain. CDR1 is KGHSH and CDR2 is LQKENI in the germline V gene. V was shortened by 3 bases and J by 5 bases, with 13 bases between the two germline ends. This CDR3 is built from 15 residues. CDR3 DNA: TGTGCCAGCTCACCGATTGAGGCGGCGAATGAAAAACTGTTTTTT. It specifies CASSPIEAANEKLFF. The full variable domain, in which reference TRBV18 and TRBJ1-4 provide the parts outside the CDR3, is NAGVMQNPRHLVRRRGQEARLRCSPMKGHSHVYWYRQLPEEGLKFMVYLQKENIIDESGMPKERFSAEFPKEGPSILRIQQVVRGDSAAYFCASSPIEAANEKLFFGSGTQLSVL.

The V call is TRBV6-5, the J call TRBJ2-7; TRBD2 matches at 7 bases. The CDR3 is 15 amino acids. The V gene's germline CDR1 is MNHEY and CDR2 SVGAGI. J gave up 2 bases and V 0 bases, and 4 bases lay outside the gene matches. CDR3 nucleotides: TGTGCCAGCAGTTACTCTTCTAGCGGCCCCTACGAGCAGTACTTC. It specifies CASSYSSSGPYEQYF.

The chain couples TRBV5-8 to TRBJ2-3; D is perhaps TRBD2 (6 bases). The CDR3 totals 14 residues. From germline, CDR1 is SGHTS and CDR2 YDEGEE. Deletions cut 3 bases from V and 1 base from J, with 9 bases between. The CDR3 nucleotides are TGTGCCAGCAGCTCGGAGGGCCGCACAGATACGCAGTATTTT. Translating it yields CASSSEGRTDTQYF.